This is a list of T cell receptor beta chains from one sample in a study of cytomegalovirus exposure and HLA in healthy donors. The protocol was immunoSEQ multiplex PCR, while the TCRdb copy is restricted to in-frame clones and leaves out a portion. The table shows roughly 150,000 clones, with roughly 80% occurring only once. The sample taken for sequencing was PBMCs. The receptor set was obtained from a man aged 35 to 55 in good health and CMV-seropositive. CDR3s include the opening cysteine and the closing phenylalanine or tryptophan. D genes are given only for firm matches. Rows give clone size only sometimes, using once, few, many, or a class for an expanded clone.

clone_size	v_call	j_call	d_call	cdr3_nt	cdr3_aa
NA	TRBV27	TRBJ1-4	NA	TGTGCCAGCAGTTATTGGGGGGCAACTAATGAAAAACTGTTTTTT	CASSYWGATNEKLFF
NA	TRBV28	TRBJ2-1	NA	TGTGCCAGCAGTTGGAACAGGGTAGAGGTGTTCTTC	CASSWNRVEVFF
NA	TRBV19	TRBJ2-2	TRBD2	TGTGCCAGTAGTATATCTGGGACTAGCGGCCTGGGCGGGGAGCTGTTTTTT	CASSISGTSGLGGELFF
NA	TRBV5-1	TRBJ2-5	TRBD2	TGCGCCAGCAGCTTTAGCGGGAGGGGGCGACAAGAGACCCAGTACTTC	CASSFSGRGRQETQYF
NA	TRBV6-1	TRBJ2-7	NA	TGTGCCAGCAGTGAAAACAGCGGCTACGAGCAGTACTTC	CASSENSGYEQYF
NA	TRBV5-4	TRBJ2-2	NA	TGTGCCAGCAGGTGGGGCCTCGGCACCGGGGAGCTGTTTTTT	CASRWGLGTGELFF
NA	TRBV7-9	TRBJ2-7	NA	TGTGCCAGCAGCGTACAGGGGGGGACCTACGAGCAGTACTTC	CASSVQGGTYEQYF
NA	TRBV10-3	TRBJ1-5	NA	TGTGCCATCAATGGGCAGGCGAATCAGCCCCAGCATTTT	CAINGQANQPQHF
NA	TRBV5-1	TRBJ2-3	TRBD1	TGCGCCAGCAGCCCCCCGGGACAGACTAGCACAGATACGCAGTATTTT	CASSPPGQTSTDTQYF
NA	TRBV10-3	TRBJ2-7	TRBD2	TGTGCCATCAGGGATAGCGGGAGGGTGGACGAGCAGTACTTC	CAIRDSGRVDEQYF
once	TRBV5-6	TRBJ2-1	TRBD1	TGTGCCAGCAGCTTTGTCAGGGGGAATGAGCAGTTCTTC	CASSFVRGNEQFF
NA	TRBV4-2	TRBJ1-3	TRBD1	TGTGCCAGCAGCCAAGTGTCCTTGGTCGGACAGAGCACAGGGGGCTTCGGAAACACCATATATTTT	CASSQVSLVGQSTGGFGNTIYF
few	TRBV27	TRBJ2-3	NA	TGTGCCAGCAGTTTTGGGAGTTCCCCAGATACGCAGTATTTT	CASSFGSSPDTQYF